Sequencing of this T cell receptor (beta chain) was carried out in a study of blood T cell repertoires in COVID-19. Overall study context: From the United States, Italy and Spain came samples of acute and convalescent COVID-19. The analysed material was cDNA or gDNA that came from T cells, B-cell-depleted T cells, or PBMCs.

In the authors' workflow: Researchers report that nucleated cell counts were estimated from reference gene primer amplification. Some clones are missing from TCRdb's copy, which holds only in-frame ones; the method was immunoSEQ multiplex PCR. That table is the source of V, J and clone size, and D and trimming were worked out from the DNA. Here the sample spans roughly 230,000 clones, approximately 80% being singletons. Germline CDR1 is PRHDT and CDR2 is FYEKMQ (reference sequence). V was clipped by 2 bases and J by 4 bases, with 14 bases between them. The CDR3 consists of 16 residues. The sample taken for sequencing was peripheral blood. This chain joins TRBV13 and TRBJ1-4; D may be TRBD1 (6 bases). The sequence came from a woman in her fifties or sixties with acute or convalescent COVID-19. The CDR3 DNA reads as TGTGCCAGCAGCTTACGACAGGTCCCCGGTAATGAAAAACTGTTTTTT. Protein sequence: CASSLRQVPGNEKLFF.